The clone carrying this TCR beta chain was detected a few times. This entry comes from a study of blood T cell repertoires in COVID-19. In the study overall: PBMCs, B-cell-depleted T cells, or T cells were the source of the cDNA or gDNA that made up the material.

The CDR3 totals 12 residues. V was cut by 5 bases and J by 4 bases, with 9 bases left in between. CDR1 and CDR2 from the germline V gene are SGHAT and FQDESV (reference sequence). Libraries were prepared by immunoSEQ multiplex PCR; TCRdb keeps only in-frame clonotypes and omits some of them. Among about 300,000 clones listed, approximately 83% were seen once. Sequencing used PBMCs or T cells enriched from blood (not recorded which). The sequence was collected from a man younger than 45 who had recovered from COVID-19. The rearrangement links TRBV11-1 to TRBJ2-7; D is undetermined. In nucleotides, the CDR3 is TGTGCCAGCAGCCCGCGATCATACGAGCAGTACTTC. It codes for CASSPRSYEQYF.